This T cell receptor (beta chain) comes out of a study of STAT5B mutations in CD4+ large granular lymphocyte leukemia. The sample holds a few counts of this clone. Sequencing used immunoSEQ multiplex PCR; TCRdb keeps in-frame clones, though not all of them. The data hold about 28,000 clones, with approximately 75% observed a single time. The germline CDR1 and CDR2 sequences are DFQATT and SNEGSKA (reference sequence). V lost 5 bases, J lost 4 bases, and 9 bases lay in between. The CDR3 is 11 residues long. What was sequenced was CD4+ T cells from blood buffy coats. The chain employs TRBV20-1 and TRBJ2-7; D gene uncertain. This TCR was sampled from a human donor in good health. CDR3 in DNA: TGCAGTGCTTACTCCAGATACGAGCAGTACTTC. Its translation: CSAYSRYEQYF.